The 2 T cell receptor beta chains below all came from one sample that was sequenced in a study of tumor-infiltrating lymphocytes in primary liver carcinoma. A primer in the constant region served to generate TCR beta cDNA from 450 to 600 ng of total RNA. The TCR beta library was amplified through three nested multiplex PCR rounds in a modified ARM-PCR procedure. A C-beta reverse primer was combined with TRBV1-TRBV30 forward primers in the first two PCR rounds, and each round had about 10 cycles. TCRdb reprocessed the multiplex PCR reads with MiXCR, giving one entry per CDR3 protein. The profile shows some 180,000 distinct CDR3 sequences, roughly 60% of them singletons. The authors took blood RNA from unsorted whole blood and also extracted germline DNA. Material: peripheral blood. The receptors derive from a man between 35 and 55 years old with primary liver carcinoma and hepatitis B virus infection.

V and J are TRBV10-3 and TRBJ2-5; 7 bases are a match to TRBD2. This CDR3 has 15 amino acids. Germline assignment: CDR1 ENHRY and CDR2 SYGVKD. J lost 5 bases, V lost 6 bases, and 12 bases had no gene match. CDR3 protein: CAISQSSRGGETQYF. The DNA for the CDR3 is TGTGCCATCAGCCAAAGTTCCCGGGGAGGGGAGACCCAGTACTTC.

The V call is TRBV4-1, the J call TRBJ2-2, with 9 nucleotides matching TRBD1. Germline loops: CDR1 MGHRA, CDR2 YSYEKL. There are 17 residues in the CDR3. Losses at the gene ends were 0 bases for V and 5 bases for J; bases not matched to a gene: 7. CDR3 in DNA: TGCGCCAGCAGCCAAGACTCCGGGACAGGGTGGACCGGGGAGCTGTTTTTT. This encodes CASSQDSGTGWTGELFF.